The 23 T cell receptor beta chains below were found in one sample sequenced in a study of shared clonotypes between healthy human individuals. Data came from immunoSEQ multiplex PCR; TCRdb stores just in-frame clones and leaves some out. Seen here are approximately 180,000 clones, around 93% observed once, and the top ten hold around 0.072%. The material sequenced was naive CD4+ T cells sorted from blood. Subset meaning: CD45RA+ positively selected. The receptors originated from a woman under 40 in good health.

This clone was picked up one time. J is TRBJ2-7 and V is TRBV5-1; TRBD2 matches at 10 bases. Germline V gives CDR1 SGHRS, CDR2 YFSETQ. The ends lost 3 bases at V and 6 bases at J; junction bases unmatched: 6. The CDR3 has 14 amino acids. The CDR3: CASSSLAGVSEQYF. The CDR3 nucleotides are TGCGCCAGCAGCTCGCTAGCGGGAGTCTCCGAGCAGTACTTC.

The genes are TRBV5-8 and TRBJ2-2; a possible D gene is TRBD1 (6 bases). The CDR3 spans 15 residues. From germline, CDR1 is SGHTS and CDR2 YDEGEE. V gave up 7 bases and J gave up 0 bases, with 13 bases separating them. CDR3 region: CASGPGHANTGELFF. The CDR3 nucleotides are TGTGCCAGCGGCCCGGGACATGCGAACACCGGGGAGCTGTTTTTT.

The V gene is TRBV2, the J gene TRBJ1-5; 9 nucleotides line up with TRBD1. The germline V gene has CDR1 SNHLY and CDR2 FYNNEI. The CDR3 length is 15 residues. Germline trimming cut 6 bases from V and 3 bases from J; bases unmatched to any gene: 6. CDR3 region: CASRETGGLNQPQHF. CDR3 nucleotide sequence: TGTGCCAGCAGAGAGACAGGGGGACTCAATCAGCCCCAGCATTTT.

V gene TRBV5-1 combines with J gene TRBJ1-4; D gene unclear. CDR1 and CDR2 (germline): SGHRS, YFSETQ. The CDR3 is 17 residues long. The V and J ends lost 4 bases and 2 bases respectively, with 18 bases between them. This CDR3 reads CASSPGGWGSTNEKLFF. The CDR3, as DNA: TGCGCCAGCAGCCCGGGTGGGTGGGGATCGACTAATGAAAAACTGTTTTTT. Looking up the rest from reference TRBV5-1 and TRBJ1-4 gives the full variable domain: KAGVTQTPRYLIKTRGQQVTLSCSPISGHRSVSWYQQTPGQGLQFLFEYFSETQRNKGNFPGRFSGRQFSNSRSEMNVSTLELGDSALYLCASSPGGWGSTNEKLFFGSGTQLSVL.

The rearrangement uses TRBV28 and TRBJ1-2; 11 bases are a match to TRBD1. Looked up from germline, CDR1 is MDHEN and CDR2 is SYDVKM. The CDR3 has 15 amino acids. The ends lost 8 bases at V and 7 bases at J; junction bases unmatched: 12. CDR3 amino acids: CASSTSGTGGFGYTF. The CDR3 DNA reads as TGTGCCAGCTCCACTTCCGGGACAGGGGGATTTGGCTACACCTTC.

The chain couples TRBV13 to TRBJ2-7, with D perhaps matching TRBD1 (6 bases). The CDR3 contains 18 residues. CDR1 is PRHDT, CDR2 FYEKMQ, per germline (reference sequence). V was cut by 8 bases and J by 0 bases, with 26 bases left in between. The CDR3 region is CASGTNRLGHRLSYEQYF. DNA for the CDR3: TGTGCCAGCGGAACGAACAGATTGGGACACCGACTCTCCTACGAGCAGTACTTC.

The genes are TRBV28 and TRBJ2-2; a weak D match, TRBD2 (6 bases). The CDR3 is 15 amino acids. Germline assignment: CDR1 MDHEN and CDR2 SYDVKM. Trimming took off 6 bases at V and 1 base at J, with 12 bases between the two ends. The CDR3 DNA reads TGTGCCAGCAGGAGAATTAGCGGGAACACCGGGGAGCTGTTTTTT. This gives the protein CASRRISGNTGELFF. The variable domain in full, completed from reference TRBV28 and TRBJ2-2, reads DVKVTQSSRYLVKRTGEKVFLECVQDMDHENMFWYRQDPGLGLRLIYFSYDVKMKEKGDIPEGYSVSREKKERFSLILESASTNQTSMYLCASRRISGNTGELFFGEGSRLTVL.

The chain has TRBV5-6 and TRBJ2-7, with D possibly matching TRBD1 (5 bases). CDR3 length: 14 residues. Germline V lookup: CDR1 SGHDT, CDR2 YYEEEE. The germline V and J ends were trimmed by 2 bases and 7 bases, with 16 bases remaining between them. The DNA for the CDR3 is TGTGCCAGCAGCTTCCGTGGCAGGGCAGGGGAGCAGTACTTC. Translation: CASSFRGRAGEQYF.

The chain uses TRBV5-8 and TRBJ2-3; D ambiguous. Germline V gene sequence: CDR1 SGHTS, CDR2 YDEGEE. CDR3 length: 14 residues. With 4 bases removed from V and 1 base from J, the gap between germline ends came to 10 bases. The DNA of the CDR3 is TGTGCCAGCAGCGCCGGTTGGGGCACAGATACGCAGTATTTT. Its translation is CASSAGWGTDTQYF.

J is TRBJ2-2 and V is TRBV28, with 9 nucleotides matching TRBD1. This CDR3 is built from 13 residues. Germline V lookup: CDR1 MDHEN, CDR2 SYDVKM. V gave up 6 bases and J gave up 4 bases; unmatched junction bases: 0. The CDR3, as DNA: TGTGCCAGCAGGGGACAGGGCACCGGGGAGCTGTTTTTT. Translated, it gives CASRGQGTGELFF. The full variable domain, rest sourced from reference TRBV28 and TRBJ2-2, is DVKVTQSSRYLVKRTGEKVFLECVQDMDHENMFWYRQDPGLGLRLIYFSYDVKMKEKGDIPEGYSVSREKKERFSLILESASTNQTSMYLCASRGQGTGELFFGEGSRLTVL.

This clone came up once. The genes are TRBV10-3 and TRBJ1-5; D is possibly TRBD1 (5 bases). Trimming took off 4 bases at V and 3 bases at J, with 7 bases between the two ends. Germline CDR1 is ENHRY and CDR2 is SYGVKD. CDR3 size: 13 residues. The CDR3 nucleotides are TGTGCCATCAGTGGGGGGGACAATCAGCCCCAGCATTTT. Translating it yields CAISGGDNQPQHF.

The V call is TRBV5-1, the J call TRBJ1-4; D not resolved. Germline-derived CDR1 and CDR2 are SGHRS and YFSETQ. The CDR3 is made up of 15 amino acids. Deletions cut 3 bases from V and 3 bases from J, with 12 bases between. The CDR3, as DNA: TGCGCCAGCAGCTCGTGGGGAGAGGCTAATGAAAAACTGTTTTTT. Encoded protein: CASSSWGEANEKLFF.

The chain recombines TRBV6-5 with TRBJ1-2, with a tentative D call TRBD1 (6 bases). CDR1 is MNHEY and CDR2 is SVGAGI in the germline V gene. The CDR3 is made up of 12 amino acids. Trimming shortened V by 7 bases and J by 6 bases, and 12 bases separated the two germline ends. In DNA form, the CDR3 reads TGTGCCAGCACGAGGGACAAGAATGGCTACACCTTC. Translated: CASTRDKNGYTF.

The J gene is TRBJ2-1, the V gene TRBV5-4; possible D gene TRBD2, 5 bases. This CDR3 is 16 amino acids long. Germline V CDR1 and CDR2: SGHNT, YYREEE (reference sequence). V gave up 4 bases and J gave up 0 bases, with 14 bases separating them. CDR3 in amino acids: CASSPPEASSYNEQFF. DNA for the CDR3: TGTGCCAGCAGCCCGCCGGAGGCCAGCTCCTACAATGAGCAGTTCTTC.

V usage is TRBV7-9 and J usage is TRBJ1-2; 8 bases are a match to TRBD1. Trimming cost V 8 bases and J 4 bases; bases outside gene matches: 12. Looked up from germline, CDR1 is SEHNR and CDR2 is FQNEAQ (reference sequence). CDR3 length: 15 amino acids. CDR3 bases: TGTGCCAGCGGCTCCCAGGGGGCTCTCGGCTATGGCTACACCTTC. Translated: CASGSQGALGYGYTF.

The V and J genes are TRBV6-5 and TRBJ1-2; 7 bases match TRBD1. The junction had 6 bases not matched to a gene; V was cut back by 0 bases and J by 5 bases. CDR1 is MNHEY, CDR2 SVGAGI, per germline. The CDR3 spans 15 residues. The DNA for the CDR3 is TGTGCCAGCAGTTACTCCGGGACAGTCGCTTATGGCTACACCTTC. Its translation: CASSYSGTVAYGYTF.

This clone was detected only a few times. The V call is TRBV5-1, the J call TRBJ1-5; 9 bases match TRBD1. CDR1 and CDR2 (germline): SGHRS, YFSETQ. The ends lost 1 base at V and 5 bases at J; junction bases unmatched: 7. This CDR3 region has 16 residues. In DNA form, the CDR3 reads TGCGCCAGCAGCTTGAACCCGGGACAGGGCGATCAGCCCCAGCATTTT. Encoded protein: CASSLNPGQGDQPQHF.

V is TRBV11-2 and J is TRBJ1-2; D is uncertain. CDR3 length equals 17 residues. V lost 1 base and J 4 bases, leaving 19 bases between the germline ends. CDR1 is SGHAT, CDR2 FQNNGV, per germline. The CDR3 is CASSLVRRSKDGYGYTF. The CDR3 DNA is TGTGCCAGCAGCTTAGTTCGCAGGTCTAAGGATGGCTATGGCTACACCTTC.

J is TRBJ2-5 and V is TRBV6-5, with a tentative D call TRBD2 (6 bases). The CDR3 is 14 amino acids. V lost 2 bases and J lost 7, with 14 bases in between. CDR1 is MNHEY, CDR2 SVGAGI, per germline. Here the CDR3 DNA reads TGTGCCAGCAGTTACGGCGGGATCGAGGGGACCCAGTACTTC. Its translation is CASSYGGIEGTQYF.

This chain joins TRBV5-1 and TRBJ1-1, with 9 bases that match TRBD1. The CDR3 runs to 17 residues. The trim removed 1 base at V and 4 bases at J, leaving 11 bases unmatched. Germline CDR1 reads SGHRS; CDR2 reads YFSETQ. CDR3 sequence (DNA): TGCGCCAGCAGCTTGCTAGTTCTGGGACAGGGAGGCACTGAAGCTTTCTTT. Translation: CASSLLVLGQGGTEAFF.

This clone appeared a few times. The chain has TRBV22-1 and TRBJ1-2. TRBV22-1 represents a pseudogene. The CDR3 consists of 11 residues. The CDR3 nucleotides read TGTCCTGGGAGAAAGACCTATGGCTACACCTTC. Translated: CPGRKTYGYTF.

This chain joins TRBV4-1 and TRBJ1-4, with TRBD1 matching over 7 bases. This CDR3 spans 13 amino acids. V was pared by 4 bases and J by 8 bases, with 4 bases of the junction left unmatched. Germline CDR1 reads MGHRA; CDR2 reads YSYEKL. The CDR3 is CASSLRDREKLFF. The CDR3 nucleotides are TGCGCCAGCAGCCTTCGGGACAGAGAAAAACTGTTTTTT.

This chain connects TRBV5-1 to TRBJ1-1; 8 bases align to TRBD1. With 2 bases clipped from V and 5 bases from J, the junction kept 2 bases outside the gene matches. The CDR3 loop spans 13 amino acids. CDR1 and CDR2 (germline): SGHRS, YFSETQ. This chain's CDR3 is CASSFHRGTEAFF. For the CDR3, the DNA is TGCGCCAGCAGCTTCCACAGGGGGACTGAAGCTTTCTTT.